This T cell receptor beta chain originates from a study of vaccination effects on CD4 cells after COVID-19. The protocol was immunoSEQ multiplex PCR, while the TCRdb copy is restricted to in-frame clones and leaves out a portion. The table records more than 30,000 clones, more than 75% of them present only once. As to this clone: What it binds is unknown.

CD4+ T cells were isolated after nine to ten days of culture. Recipients of the vaccine had no prior SARS-CoV-2 infection and negative nucleocapsid antibodies. The germline V gene has CDR1 SGHKS and CDR2 YYEKEE (reference sequence). After removal of 4 bases from V and 2 bases from J, the junction contained 10 bases not matched to a gene. The CDR3 has 17 residues. Sequenced material: CD4+ T cells from PBMCs cultured without peptide, taken before COVID-19 vaccination. The TCR sequence derives from a human donor who received a COVID-19 vaccine. The genes are TRBV5-5 and TRBJ1-5; 9 bases are shared with TRBD1. For the CDR3, the DNA is TGTGCCAGCAGCGTACGGGACAGGGTGTATGGCAATCAGCCCCAGCATTTT. It is translated as CASSVRDRVYGNQPQHF.